This entry is about one T cell receptor beta chain. Its specificity is unknown. This sample is part of a study of OX40 agonist ivuxolimab in advanced cancers. On the study more broadly: With a range of about 20 to 79, age averaged 60 years, and around 83% were male. Overall study findings and caveats: Expanded clones tended on average to be more numerous among CD8+ T cells than CD4+. At 0.1-3.0 mg/kg, partial responders had clonal expansion among the lowest observed.

The sampling schedule covered blood at baseline, cycle 4 day 1, and cycle 7 day 1. Profiled with immunoSEQ multiplex PCR; TCRdb holds only in-frame clones, not every one. The sample includes 45,000 to 60,000 clones, about 90% of them seen just once. Trimming left V 3 bases short and J 6 bases short, with 12 bases between. This CDR3 region has 13 residues. Per the germline V gene, CDR1 is LNHDA and CDR2 is SQIVND (reference sequence). The specimen was CD4+ or CD8+ T cells sorted from blood, collected in a trial of the OX40 agonist ivuxolimab. This chain connects TRBV19 to TRBJ2-7, with D perhaps matching TRBD2 (6 bases). This receptor was taken from an adult with an advanced solid tumor such as melanoma, head and neck, liver or kidney cancer. The CDR3 DNA follows: TGTGCCAGTAGTATTGGGCGGGGTGGCGAGCAGTACTTC. Encoded protein: CASSIGRGGEQYF. The full variable domain, its missing parts supplied by reference TRBV19 and TRBJ2-7, is DGGITQSPKYLFRKEGQNVTLSCEQNLNHDAMYWYRQDPGQGLRLIYYSQIVNDFQKGDIAEGYSVSREKKESFPLTVTSAQKNPTAFYLCASSIGRGGEQYFGPGTRLTVT.